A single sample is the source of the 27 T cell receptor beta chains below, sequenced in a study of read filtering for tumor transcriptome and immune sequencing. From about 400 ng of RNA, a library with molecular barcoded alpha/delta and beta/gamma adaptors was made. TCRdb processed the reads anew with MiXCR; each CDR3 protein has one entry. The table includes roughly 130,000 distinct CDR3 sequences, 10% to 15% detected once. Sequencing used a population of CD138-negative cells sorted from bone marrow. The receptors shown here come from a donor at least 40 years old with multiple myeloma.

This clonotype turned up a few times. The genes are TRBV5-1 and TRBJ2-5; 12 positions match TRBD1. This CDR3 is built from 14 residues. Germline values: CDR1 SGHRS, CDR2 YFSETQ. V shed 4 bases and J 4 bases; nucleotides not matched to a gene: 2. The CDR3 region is CASSPGQGAETQYF. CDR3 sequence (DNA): TGCGCCAGCAGCCCGGGACAGGGGGCAGAGACCCAGTACTTC.

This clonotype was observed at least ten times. CDR3 nucleotide sequence: TGTGCCAGCAGCCAATCTGAAAAACTGTTTTTT. It codes for CASSQSEKLFF. The chain has TRBV3-1 and TRBJ1-4, with D unclear. Germline V gene lookup returns CDR1 LGHDT and CDR2 YNNKEL (reference sequence). This CDR3 comprises 11 residues. Trimming stripped 2 bases from V and 7 bases from J, with 2 bases between.

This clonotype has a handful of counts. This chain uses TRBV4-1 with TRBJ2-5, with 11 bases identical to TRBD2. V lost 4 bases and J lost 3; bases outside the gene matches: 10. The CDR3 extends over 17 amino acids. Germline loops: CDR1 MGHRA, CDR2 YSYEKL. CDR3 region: CASSLHLAGGRKETQYF. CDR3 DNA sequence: TGCGCCAGCAGCCTCCATCTAGCGGGGGGTAGGAAAGAGACCCAGTACTTC.

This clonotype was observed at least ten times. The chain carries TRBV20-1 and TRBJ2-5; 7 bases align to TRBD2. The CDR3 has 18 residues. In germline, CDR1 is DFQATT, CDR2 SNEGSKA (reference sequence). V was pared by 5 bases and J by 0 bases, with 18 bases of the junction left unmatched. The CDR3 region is CSAGPTSAYATYQETQYF. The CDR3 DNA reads TGCAGTGCTGGCCCTACTAGCGCCTACGCAACGTACCAAGAGACCCAGTACTTC.

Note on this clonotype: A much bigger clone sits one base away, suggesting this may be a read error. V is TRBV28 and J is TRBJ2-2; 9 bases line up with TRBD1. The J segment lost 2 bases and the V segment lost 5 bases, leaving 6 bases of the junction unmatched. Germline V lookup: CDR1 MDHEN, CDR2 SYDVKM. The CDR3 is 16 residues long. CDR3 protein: CASSGGTGPNTGELFF. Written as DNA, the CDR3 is TGTGCCAGCAGTGGGGGGACAGGGCCTAACACCGGGGAGCTGTTTTTT.

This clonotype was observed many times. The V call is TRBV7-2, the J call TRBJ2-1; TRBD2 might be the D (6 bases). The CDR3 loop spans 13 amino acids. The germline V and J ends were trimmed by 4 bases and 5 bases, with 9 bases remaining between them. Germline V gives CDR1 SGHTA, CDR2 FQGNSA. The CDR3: CASSSGLDNEQFF. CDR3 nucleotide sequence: TGTGCCAGCAGCTCGGGACTCGACAATGAGCAGTTCTTC.

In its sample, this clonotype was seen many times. The CDR3 sequence is CASSLDPSGSGEQFF. CDR3 nucleotide sequence: TGCGCCAGCAGCTTGGATCCTAGCGGGAGCGGTGAGCAGTTCTTC. V is TRBV5-1 and J is TRBJ2-1; 10 positions agree with TRBD2. V was clipped by 0 bases and J by 9 bases; unmatched bases: 6. The CDR3 spans 15 residues. The germline gives CDR1 SGHRS, CDR2 YFSETQ.

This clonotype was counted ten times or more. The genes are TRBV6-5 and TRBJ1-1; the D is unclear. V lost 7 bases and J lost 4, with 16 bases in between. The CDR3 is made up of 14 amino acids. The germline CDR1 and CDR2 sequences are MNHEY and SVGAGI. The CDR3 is CASTSPGFGTEAFF. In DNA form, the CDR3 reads TGTGCCAGCACCTCCCCCGGGTTCGGCACTGAAGCTTTCTTT.

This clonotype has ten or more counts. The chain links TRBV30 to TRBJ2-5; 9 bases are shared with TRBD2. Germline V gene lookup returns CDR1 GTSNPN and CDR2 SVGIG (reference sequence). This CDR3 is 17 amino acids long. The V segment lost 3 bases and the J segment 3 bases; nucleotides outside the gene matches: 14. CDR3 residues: CAWSAARVAGVEETQYF. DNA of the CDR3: TGTGCCTGGAGCGCGGCCCGAGTAGCGGGAGTCGAAGAGACCCAGTACTTC.

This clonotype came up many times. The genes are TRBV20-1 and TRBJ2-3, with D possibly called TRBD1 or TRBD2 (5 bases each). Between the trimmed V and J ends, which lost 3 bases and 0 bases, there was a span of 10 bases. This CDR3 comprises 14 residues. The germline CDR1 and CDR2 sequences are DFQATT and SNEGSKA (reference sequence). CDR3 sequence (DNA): TGCAGTGCTAGGGGGGTTACTAGCACAGATACGCAGTATTTT. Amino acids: CSARGVTSTDTQYF.

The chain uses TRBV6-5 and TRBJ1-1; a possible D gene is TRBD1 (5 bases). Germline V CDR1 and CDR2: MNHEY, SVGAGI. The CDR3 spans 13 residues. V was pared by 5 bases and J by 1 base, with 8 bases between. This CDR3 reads CASSRQTNTEAFF. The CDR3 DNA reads TGTGCCAGCAGTCGACAGACGAACACTGAAGCTTTCTTT.

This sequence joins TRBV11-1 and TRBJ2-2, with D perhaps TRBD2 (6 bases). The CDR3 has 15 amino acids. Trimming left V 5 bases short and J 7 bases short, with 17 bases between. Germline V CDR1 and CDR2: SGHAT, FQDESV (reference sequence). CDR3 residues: CASSLGTGAVGELFF. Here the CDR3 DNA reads TGTGCCAGCAGCCTAGGGACTGGTGCGGTCGGGGAGCTGTTTTTT.

The CDR3 protein is CSVEQGGEETQYF. Written as DNA, the CDR3 is TGCAGCGTTGAACAGGGAGGGGAAGAGACCCAGTACTTC. The J gene is TRBJ2-5, the V gene TRBV29-1; 7 bases match TRBD2. V dropped 2 bases and J dropped 3; count of bases not matched to a gene: 3. CDR1 and CDR2 from the germline V gene are SQVTM and ANQGSEA. The CDR3 is 13 amino acids.

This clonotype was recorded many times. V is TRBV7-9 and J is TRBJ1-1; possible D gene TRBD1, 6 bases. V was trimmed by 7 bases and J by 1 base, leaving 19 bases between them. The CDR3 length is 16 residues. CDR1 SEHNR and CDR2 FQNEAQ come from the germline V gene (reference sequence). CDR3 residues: CASTWGALGQNTEAFF. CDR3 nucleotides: TGTGCCAGCACCTGGGGGGCCCTAGGACAGAACACTGAAGCTTTCTTT. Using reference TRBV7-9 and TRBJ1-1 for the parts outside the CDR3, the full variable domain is DTGVSQNPRHKITKRGQNVTFRCDPISEHNRLYWYRQTLGQGPEFLTYFQNEAQLEKSRLLSDRFSAERPKGSFSTLEIQRTEQGDSAMYLCASTWGALGQNTEAFFGQGTRLTVV.

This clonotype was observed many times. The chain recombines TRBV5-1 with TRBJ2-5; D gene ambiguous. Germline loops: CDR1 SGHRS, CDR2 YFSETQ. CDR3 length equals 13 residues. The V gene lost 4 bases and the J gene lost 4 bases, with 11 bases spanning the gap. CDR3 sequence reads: CASSRQRRETQYF. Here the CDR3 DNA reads TGCGCCAGCAGCCGCCAGAGAAGAGAGACCCAGTACTTC.

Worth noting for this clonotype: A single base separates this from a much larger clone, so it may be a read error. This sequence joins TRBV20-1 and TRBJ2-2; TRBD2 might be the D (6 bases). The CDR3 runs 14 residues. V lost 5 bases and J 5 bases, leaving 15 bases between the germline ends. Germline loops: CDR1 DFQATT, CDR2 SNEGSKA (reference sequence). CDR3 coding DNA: TGCAGTGCTGACCGGGACGGGAGTACCGGGGAGCTGTTTTTT. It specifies CSADRDGSTGELFF.

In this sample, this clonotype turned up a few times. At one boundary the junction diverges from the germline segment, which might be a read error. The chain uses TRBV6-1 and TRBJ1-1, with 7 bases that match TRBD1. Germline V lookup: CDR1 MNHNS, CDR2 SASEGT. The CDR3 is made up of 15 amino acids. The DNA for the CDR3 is TGTGTCAGCAGTGAGGTGGGACAGATCAACACTGAAGCTTTCTTT. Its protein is CVSSEVGQINTEAFF.

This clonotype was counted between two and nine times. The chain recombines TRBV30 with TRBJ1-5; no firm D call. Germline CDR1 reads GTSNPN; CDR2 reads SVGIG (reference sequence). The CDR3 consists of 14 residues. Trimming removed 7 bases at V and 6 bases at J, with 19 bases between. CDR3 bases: TGTGCCTTCAACCTGGGGATGGGCTCTCAGCCCCAGCATTTT. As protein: CAFNLGMGSQPQHF.

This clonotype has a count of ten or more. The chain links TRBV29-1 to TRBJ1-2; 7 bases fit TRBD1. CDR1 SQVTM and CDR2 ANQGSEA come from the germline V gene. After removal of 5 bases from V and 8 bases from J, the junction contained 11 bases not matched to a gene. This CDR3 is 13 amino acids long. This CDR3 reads CSVQRGQKHGYTF. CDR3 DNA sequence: TGCAGCGTTCAGAGGGGGCAGAAACACGGCTACACCTTC. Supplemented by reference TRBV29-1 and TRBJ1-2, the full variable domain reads SAVISQKPSRDICQRGTSLTIQCQVDSQVTMMFWYRQQPGQSLTLIATANQGSEATYESGFVIDKFPISRPNLTFSTLTVSNMSPEDSSIYLCSVQRGQKHGYTFGSGTRLTVV.

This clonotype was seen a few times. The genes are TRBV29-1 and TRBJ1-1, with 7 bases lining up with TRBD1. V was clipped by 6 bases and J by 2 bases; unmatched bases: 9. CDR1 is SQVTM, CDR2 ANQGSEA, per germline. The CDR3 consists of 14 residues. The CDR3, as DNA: TGCAGCGTCCGACAGGGCCCTCTTAACACTGAAGCTTTCTTT. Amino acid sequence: CSVRQGPLNTEAFF.

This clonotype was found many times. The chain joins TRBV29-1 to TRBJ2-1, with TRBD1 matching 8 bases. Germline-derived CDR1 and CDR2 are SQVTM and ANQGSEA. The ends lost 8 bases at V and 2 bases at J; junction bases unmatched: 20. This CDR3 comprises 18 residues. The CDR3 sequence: CSPGVEQGESLPYNEQFF. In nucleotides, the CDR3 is TGCAGCCCCGGGGTTGAACAGGGGGAAAGCCTACCCTACAATGAGCAGTTCTTC.

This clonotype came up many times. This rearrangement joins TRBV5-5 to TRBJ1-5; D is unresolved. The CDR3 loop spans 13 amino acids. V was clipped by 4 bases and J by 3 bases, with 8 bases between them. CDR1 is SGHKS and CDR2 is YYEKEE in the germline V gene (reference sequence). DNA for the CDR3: TGTGCCAGCAGCGTGACTGTCAATCAGCCCCAGCATTTT. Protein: CASSVTVNQPQHF. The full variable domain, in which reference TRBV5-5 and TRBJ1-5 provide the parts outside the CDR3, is DAGVTQSPTHLIKTRGQQVTLRCSPISGHKSVSWYQQVLGQGPQFIFQYYEKEERGRGNFPDRFSARQFPNYSSELNVNALLLGDSALYLCASSVTVNQPQHFGDGTRLSIL.

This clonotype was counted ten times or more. CDR3 protein: CSASLAGVNEQFF. The CDR3 nucleotides are TGCAGTGCTAGCCTAGCGGGAGTCAATGAGCAGTTCTTC. This chain joins TRBV20-1 and TRBJ2-1; TRBD2 matches 10 bases. This CDR3 contains 13 residues. Germline V gene lookup returns CDR1 DFQATT and CDR2 SNEGSKA (reference sequence). V gave up 3 bases and J gave up 6 bases; unmatched junction bases: 2.

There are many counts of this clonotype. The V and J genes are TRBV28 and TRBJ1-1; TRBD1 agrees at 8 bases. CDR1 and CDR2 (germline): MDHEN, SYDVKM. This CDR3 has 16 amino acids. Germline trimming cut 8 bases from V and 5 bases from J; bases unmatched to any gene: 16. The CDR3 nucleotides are TGTGCCAGCGTGGGAAGGTGGGACAGGATTGGGACTGAAGCTTTCTTT. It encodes CASVGRWDRIGTEAFF.

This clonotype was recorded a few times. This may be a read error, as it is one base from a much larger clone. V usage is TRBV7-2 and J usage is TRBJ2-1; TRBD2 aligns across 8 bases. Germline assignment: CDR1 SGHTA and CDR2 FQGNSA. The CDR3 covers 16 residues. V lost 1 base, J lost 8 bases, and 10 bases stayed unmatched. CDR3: CASSLGLARRYDEQFF. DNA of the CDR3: TGTGCCAGCAGCTTAGGACTAGCGAGGAGGTATGATGAGCAGTTCTTC.

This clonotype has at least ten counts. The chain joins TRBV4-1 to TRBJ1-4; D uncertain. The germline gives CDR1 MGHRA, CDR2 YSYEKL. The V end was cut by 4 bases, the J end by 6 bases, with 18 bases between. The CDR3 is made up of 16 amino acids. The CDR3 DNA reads TGCGCCAGCAGCCCTCCACAGCGTCTACTGTATGAAAAACTGTTTTTT. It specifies CASSPPQRLLYEKLFF.

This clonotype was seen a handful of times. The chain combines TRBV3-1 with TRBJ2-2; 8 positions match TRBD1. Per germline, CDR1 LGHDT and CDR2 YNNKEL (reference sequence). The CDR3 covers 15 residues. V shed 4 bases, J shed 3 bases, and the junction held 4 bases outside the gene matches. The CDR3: CASSRSDRDTGELFF. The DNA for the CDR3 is TGTGCCAGCAGCCGGTCGGACAGGGACACCGGGGAGCTGTTTTTT.